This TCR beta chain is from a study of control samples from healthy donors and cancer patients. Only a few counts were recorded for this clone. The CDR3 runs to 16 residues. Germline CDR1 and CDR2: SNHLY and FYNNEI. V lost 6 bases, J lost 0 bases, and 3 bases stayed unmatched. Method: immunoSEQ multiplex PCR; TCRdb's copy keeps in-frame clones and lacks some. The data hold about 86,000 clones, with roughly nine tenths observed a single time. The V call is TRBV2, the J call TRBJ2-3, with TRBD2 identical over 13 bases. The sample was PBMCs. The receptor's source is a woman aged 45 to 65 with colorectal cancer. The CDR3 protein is CASSGTSGASTDTQYF. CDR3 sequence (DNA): TGTGCCAGCAGCGGGACTAGCGGGGCTAGCACAGATACGCAGTATTTT.